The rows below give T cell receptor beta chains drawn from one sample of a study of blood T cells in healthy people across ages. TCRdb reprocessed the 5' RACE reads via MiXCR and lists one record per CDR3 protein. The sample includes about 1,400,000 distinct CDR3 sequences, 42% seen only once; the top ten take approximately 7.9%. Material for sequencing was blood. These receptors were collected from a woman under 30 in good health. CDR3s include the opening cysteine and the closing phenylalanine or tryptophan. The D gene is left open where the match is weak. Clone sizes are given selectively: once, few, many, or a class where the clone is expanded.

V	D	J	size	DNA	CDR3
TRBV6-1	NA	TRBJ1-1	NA	TGTGCCAGCGGGGCTACGGAAGCTTTCTTT	CASGATEAFF
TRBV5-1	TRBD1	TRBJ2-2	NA	TGCGCCAGCAGCTCGACTTTGACAGGGGGCAACGGGGAGCTGTTTTTT	CASSSTLTGGNGELFF
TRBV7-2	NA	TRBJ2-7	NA	TGTGCCAGCAGCTTAGCGGTACTACAGGACTACGAGCAGTACTTC	CASSLAVLQDYEQYF
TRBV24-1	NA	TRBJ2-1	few	TGTGCCACCAGTAGCATGCGGGACAGAAGCAATGAGCAGTTCTTC	CATSSMRDRSNEQFF
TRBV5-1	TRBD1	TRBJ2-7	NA	TGCGCCAGCAGCTTCTCCGGGACAGGGTTCAGGGAGCAGTACTTC	CASSFSGTGFREQYF
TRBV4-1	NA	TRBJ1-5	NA	TGCGCCAGCAGCCCCAACAAGGGACGCCGGGTCTATAGCAATCAGCCCCAGCATTTT	CASSPNKGRRVYSNQPQHF
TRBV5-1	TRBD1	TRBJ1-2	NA	TGCGCCAGCAGCTTGGATCGGACAGGGGATGGCTACACCTTC	CASSLDRTGDGYTF
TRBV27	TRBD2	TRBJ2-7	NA	TGTGCCAGCAATATGAGCGGGAGTTTATACGAGCAGTACTTC	CASNMSGSLYEQYF
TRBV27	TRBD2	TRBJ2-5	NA	TGTGCCAGCAGTATGACTAGCGGGGGGGCTACGAAGACCCAGTACTTC	CASSMTSGGATKTQYF
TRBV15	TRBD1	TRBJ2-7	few	TGTGCCACCAGTCTACCGGGACAGGGGTCCTACGAGCAGTACTTC	CATSLPGQGSYEQYF
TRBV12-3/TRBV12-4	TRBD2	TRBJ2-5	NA	TGTGCCAGCAGTTTAGCGGGAGGGCCCTCATTAGAGCAGTACTTC	CASSLAGGPSLEQYF
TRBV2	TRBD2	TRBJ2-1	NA	TGTGCCAGCACCAGCGGGAGATACAATGAGCAGTTCTTC	CASTSGRYNEQFF
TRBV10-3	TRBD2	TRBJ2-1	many	TGTGCCATCAGGGATAGCGGGAGGAATGAGCAGTTCTTC	CAIRDSGRNEQFF
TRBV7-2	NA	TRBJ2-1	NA	TGTGCCAGCACCCAGGGCGGCTACAATGAGCAGTTCTTC	CASTQGGYNEQFF
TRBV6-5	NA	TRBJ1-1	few	TGTGCCAGCATAGCGCTGACAGATGAAGCTTTCTTT	CASIALTDEAFF
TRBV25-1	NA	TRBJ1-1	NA	TGTGCCAGCAGTTGGGGGATGACTGAAGCTTTCTTT	CASSWGMTEAFF
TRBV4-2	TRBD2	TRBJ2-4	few	TGTGCCAGCAGCCAAGATGGGAAGCTAGCGGGAGTTTATGGGCAGTACTTC	CASSQDGKLAGVYGQYF
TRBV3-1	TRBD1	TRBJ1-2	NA	TGTGCCAGCACCACCGGGACAGCCTATTGCTACACCTTC	CASTTGTAYCYTF
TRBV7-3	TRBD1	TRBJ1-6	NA	TGTGCCAGCAGCTTAGGACAGGGTTCTTCACCCCCCCACTTT	CASSLGQGSSPPHF
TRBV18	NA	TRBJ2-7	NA	TGTGCCAGCTCTCCGCAGCAGGGGTCCCACCAGTCCGAGCAGTACTTC	CASSPQQGSHQSEQYF
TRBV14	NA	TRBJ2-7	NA	TGTGCCAGCAGCCAAGGATCAGGGTCGGGCGAGCAGTACTTC	CASSQGSGSGEQYF
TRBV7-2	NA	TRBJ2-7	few	TGTGCCAGCAGCTTAGCGCTTAGCTACAATGAGCAGTACTTC	CASSLALSYNEQYF
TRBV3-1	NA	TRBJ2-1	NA	TGTGCCAGCAGCCCAAAGAGGAGCGGAAATTACAATGAGCAGTTCTTC	CASSPKRSGNYNEQFF
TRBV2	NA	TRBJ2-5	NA	TGTGCCAGCAGTGAAGTGGCCGGTAAAGAGACCCAGTACTTC	CASSEVAGKETQYF
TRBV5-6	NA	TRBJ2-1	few	TGTGCCAGCAGCTTGGCGTATGTCCGTAATGAGCAGTTCTTC	CASSLAYVRNEQFF
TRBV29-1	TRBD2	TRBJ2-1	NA	TGCAGCGTTAATGGGGAGGGGAATGAGCAGTTCTTC	CSVNGEGNEQFF
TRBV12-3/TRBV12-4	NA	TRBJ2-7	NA	TGTGCCAGCATAACCAGAAACTCCTACGAGCAGTACTTC	CASITRNSYEQYF
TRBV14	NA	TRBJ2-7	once	TGTGCCAGCAGCCGAGCCGCTTACGAGCAGTGCTTC	CASSRAAYEQCF
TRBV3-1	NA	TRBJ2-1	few	TGTGCCAGCAGCCAAGCCTGGGAGCAGTTCTTC	CASSQAWEQFF
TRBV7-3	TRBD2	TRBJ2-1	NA	TGTGCCAGCAGCTTTGGGACTAGCGGGGCCCCTGAGCAGTTCTTC	CASSFGTSGAPEQFF
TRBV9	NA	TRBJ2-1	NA	TGTGCCAGCAGCGTAGGAGGCGGGGTCAACAATGAGCAGTTCTTC	CASSVGGGVNNEQFF
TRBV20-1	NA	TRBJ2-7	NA	TGCAGTGCTAGGTACAGGTACAATGAGCAGTACTTC	CSARYRYNEQYF
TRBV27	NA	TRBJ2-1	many	TGTGCCAGCAGTTTAGACACGGAGAATGAGCAGTTCTTC	CASSLDTENEQFF
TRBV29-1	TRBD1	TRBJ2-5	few	TGCAGCGTTGAACCAGACAGGGGGCGGAAAGAGACCCAGTACTTC	CSVEPDRGRKETQYF
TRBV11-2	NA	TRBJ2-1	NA	TGTGCCAGCAACCCCCCGCGGCCGGACACCTCCTACAATGAGCAGTTCTTC	CASNPPRPDTSYNEQFF
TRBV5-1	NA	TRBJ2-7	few	TGCGCCAGCAGCACAGTGGCGGGGACCTCCTACGAGCAGTACTTC	CASSTVAGTSYEQYF
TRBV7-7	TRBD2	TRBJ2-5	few	TGTGCCAGCAGCCCGGGAGGGGCCCTCCAAGAGACCCAGTACTTC	CASSPGGALQETQYF
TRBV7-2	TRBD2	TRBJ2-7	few	TGTGCCAGCAGCTTAATCTACGGGACTAGCGGGAGGAGCTACGAGCAGTACTTC	CASSLIYGTSGRSYEQYF
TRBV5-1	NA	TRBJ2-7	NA	TGCGCCAGCAGCTTCAGCAGCGTCCACTCCTACAATGAGCAGTACTTC	CASSFSSVHSYNEQYF
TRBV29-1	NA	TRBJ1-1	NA	TGCAGCGTTGCAGGGGCCGGTATCATTGAAGCTTTCTTT	CSVAGAGIIEAFF
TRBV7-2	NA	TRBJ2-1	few	TGTGCCAGCAGCTTACGAGGTGGAACGGGAAGGTCGAATGAGCAGTTCTTC	CASSLRGGTGRSNEQFF